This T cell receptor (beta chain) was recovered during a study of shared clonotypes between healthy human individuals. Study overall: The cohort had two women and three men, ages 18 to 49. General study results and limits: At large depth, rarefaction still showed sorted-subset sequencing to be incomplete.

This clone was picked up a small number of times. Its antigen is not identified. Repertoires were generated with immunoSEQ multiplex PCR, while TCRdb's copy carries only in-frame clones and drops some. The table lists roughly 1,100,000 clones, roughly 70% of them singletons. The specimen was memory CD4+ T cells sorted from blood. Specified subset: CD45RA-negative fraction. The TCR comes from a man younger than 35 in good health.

CDR3 sequence reads: CASTLGQGATSPLHF. CDR3 nucleotide sequence: TGTGCCAGCACCCTGGGACAGGGGGCAACGTCACCCCTCCACTTT. This chain uses TRBV2 with TRBJ1-6; 12 positions agree with TRBD1. With V trimmed by 7 bases and J by 10 bases, 8 bases remained unmatched. From germline, CDR1 is SNHLY and CDR2 FYNNEI. The CDR3 has 15 residues.